This TCR beta chain came from a study of blood T cell repertoires in COVID-19. This CDR3 is built from 13 residues. Germline CDR1 and CDR2: SGHDT and YYEEEE. J gave up 7 bases and V 4 bases, and 7 bases lay outside the gene matches. In the study's own analysis: Reference gene primer amplification gave estimated nucleated cell counts. The table came from immunoSEQ multiplex PCR; TCRdb's copy has only in-frame clones and leaves some out. That table is the source of V, J and clone size, and D and trimming were worked out from the DNA. Of about 370,000 clones in the sample, 90% are singletons; the top ten hold 5% to 8.5%.

Material for sequencing was peripheral blood. V and J are TRBV5-6 and TRBJ2-5; 7 bases align to TRBD1. This sequence was found in a man aged 18 to 30 with active or convalescent COVID-19. The CDR3 sequence: CASSPRQGGTQYF. Here the CDR3 DNA reads TGTGCCAGCAGCCCAAGACAGGGCGGGACCCAGTACTTC. Using reference TRBV5-6 and TRBJ2-5 for the parts outside the CDR3, the full variable domain is DAGVTQSPTHLIKTRGQQVTLRCSPKSGHDTVSWYQQALGQGPQFIFQYYEEEERQRGNFPDRFSGHQFPNYSSELNVNALLLGDSALYLCASSPRQGGTQYFGPGTRLLVL.